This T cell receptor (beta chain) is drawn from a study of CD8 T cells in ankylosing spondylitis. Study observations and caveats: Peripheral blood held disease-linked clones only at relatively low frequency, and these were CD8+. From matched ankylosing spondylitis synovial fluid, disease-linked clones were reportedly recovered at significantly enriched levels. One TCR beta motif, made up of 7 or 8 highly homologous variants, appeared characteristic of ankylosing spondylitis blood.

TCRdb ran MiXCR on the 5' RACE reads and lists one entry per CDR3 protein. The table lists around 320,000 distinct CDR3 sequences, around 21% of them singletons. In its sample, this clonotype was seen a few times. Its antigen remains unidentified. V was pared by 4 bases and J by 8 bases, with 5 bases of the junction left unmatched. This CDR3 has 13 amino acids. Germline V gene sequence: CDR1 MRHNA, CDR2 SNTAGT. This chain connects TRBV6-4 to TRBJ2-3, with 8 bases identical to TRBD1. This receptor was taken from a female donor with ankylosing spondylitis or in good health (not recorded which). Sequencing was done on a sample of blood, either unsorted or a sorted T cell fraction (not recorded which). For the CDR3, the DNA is TGTGCCAGCAGTGCTACCGACAGGGGTACGCAGTATTTT. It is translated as CASSATDRGTQYF.